This T cell receptor (beta chain) was sequenced during a study of metastatic and nonmetastatic thyroid tumors. The wider study: Repertoires of blood and of tissue (tumor or nodule) from malignant and benign thyroid patients were compared. General study points: Benign nodules reportedly had significantly lower TCR beta diversity than malignant thyroid tumors in blood and tumor.

As handled by the study authors: To classify distant metastasis in papillary thyroid cancer, a model was built from CDR3 differences across clinicopathological groups. TCRdb re-called clones from the PCR reads using MiXCR. TCRdb's processing, not the authors' own work, is the source of the V and J calls. The sample yields around 42,000 clones, over 10% seen once. CDR3 length: 13 residues. The germline V and J ends were trimmed by 0 bases and 4 bases, with 5 bases remaining between them. Germline CDR1 SGHTA, CDR2 FQGTGA. Not a single patient had been given any form of treatment at any point before undergoing thyroid surgery. This clone was recorded many times. Its antigen remains unidentified.

The sample was blood. The rearrangement joins TRBV7-3 to TRBJ2-3; D unclear. The TCR originated in a female donor with papillary thyroid cancer or a benign thyroid nodule (not recorded which). Some clones in this sample may be carry-over from other donors' samples. The CDR3 spells CASSLTFSDTQYF. CDR3 in DNA: TGTGCCAGCAGCTTAACGTTTTCAGATACGCAGTATTTT.